One sample yielded the 2 T cell receptor beta chains listed below, sequenced in a study of shared clonotypes between healthy human individuals. Only in-frame clones appear in the TCRdb table, and some are missing; sequencing was by immunoSEQ multiplex PCR. The data contain about 1,900,000 clones, over 85% of them singletons. The naive CD8 population came from CD45RO-negative cells selected for CCR7, without terminally differentiated effector memory CD45RA+ cells. Material for sequencing was naive CD8+ T cells sorted from blood. These receptors were collected from a man aged 18 to 30 in good health.

CDR3 loop: CASSFDGGLYEQYF. The CDR3 DNA follows: TGTGCCAGCAGCTTCGACGGGGGACTTTACGAGCAGTACTTC. V and J are TRBV11-1 and TRBJ2-7; the D gene is possibly TRBD2 (6 bases). Per germline, CDR1 SGHAT and CDR2 FQDESV (reference sequence). CDR3 length: 14 amino acids. V lost 3 bases, J lost 4 bases, and 13 bases lay in between.

This clone was found once. The chain carries TRBV7-9 and TRBJ2-3, with D tentatively TRBD1 or TRBD2 (5 bases each). This CDR3 is 17 amino acids long. Per germline, CDR1 SEHNR and CDR2 FQNEAQ (reference sequence). The V gene lost 2 bases and the J gene lost 2 bases, with 17 bases spanning the gap. The CDR3 DNA reads as TGTGCCAGCAGCTTACCCCCGGGACCGCTGCCCACAGATACGCAGTATTTT. This encodes CASSLPPGPLPTDTQYF.